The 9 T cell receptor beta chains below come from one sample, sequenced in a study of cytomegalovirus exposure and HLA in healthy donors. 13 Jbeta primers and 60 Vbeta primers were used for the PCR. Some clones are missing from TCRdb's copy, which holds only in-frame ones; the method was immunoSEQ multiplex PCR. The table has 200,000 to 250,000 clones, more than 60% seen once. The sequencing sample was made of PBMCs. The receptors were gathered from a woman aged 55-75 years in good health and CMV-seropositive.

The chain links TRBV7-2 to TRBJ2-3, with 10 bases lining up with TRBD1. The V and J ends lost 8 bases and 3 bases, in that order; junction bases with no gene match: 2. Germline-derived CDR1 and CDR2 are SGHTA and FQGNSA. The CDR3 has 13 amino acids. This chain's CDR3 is CASGTGVTDTQYF. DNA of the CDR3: TGTGCCAGCGGGACAGGGGTTACAGATACGCAGTATTTT.

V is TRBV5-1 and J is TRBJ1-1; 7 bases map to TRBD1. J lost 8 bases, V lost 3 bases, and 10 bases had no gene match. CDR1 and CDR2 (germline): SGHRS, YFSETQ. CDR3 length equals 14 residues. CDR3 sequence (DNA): TGCGCCAGCAGCTCCGGACAGGTGGACCGAGAAGCTTTCTTT. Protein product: CASSSGQVDREAFF.

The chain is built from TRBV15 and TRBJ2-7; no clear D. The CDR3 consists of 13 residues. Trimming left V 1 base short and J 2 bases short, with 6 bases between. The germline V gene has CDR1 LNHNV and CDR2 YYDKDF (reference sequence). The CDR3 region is CATSRGRTYEQYF. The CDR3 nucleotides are TGTGCCACCAGCAGAGGCAGAACCTACGAGCAGTACTTC.

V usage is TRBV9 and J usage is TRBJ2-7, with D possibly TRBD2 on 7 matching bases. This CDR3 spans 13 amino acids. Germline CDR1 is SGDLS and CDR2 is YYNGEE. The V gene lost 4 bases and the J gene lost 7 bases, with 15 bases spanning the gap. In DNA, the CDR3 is TGTGCCAGCAGCCCGCAGGGAGGGGGTGAGCAGTACTTC. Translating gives CASSPQGGGEQYF.

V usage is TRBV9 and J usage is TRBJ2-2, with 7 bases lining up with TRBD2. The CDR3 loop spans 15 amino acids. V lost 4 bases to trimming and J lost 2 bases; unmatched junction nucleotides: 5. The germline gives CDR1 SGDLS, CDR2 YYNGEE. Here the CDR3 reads CASSWGLPNTGELFF. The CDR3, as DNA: TGTGCCAGCAGCTGGGGACTACCCAACACCGGGGAGCTGTTTTTT.

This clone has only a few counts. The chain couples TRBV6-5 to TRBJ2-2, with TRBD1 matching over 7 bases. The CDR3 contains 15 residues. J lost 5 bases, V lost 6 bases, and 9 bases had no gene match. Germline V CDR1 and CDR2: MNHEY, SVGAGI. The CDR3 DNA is TGTGCCAGCAGATCCCGGGACAGCCTTACCGGGGAGCTGTTTTTT. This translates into CASRSRDSLTGELFF.

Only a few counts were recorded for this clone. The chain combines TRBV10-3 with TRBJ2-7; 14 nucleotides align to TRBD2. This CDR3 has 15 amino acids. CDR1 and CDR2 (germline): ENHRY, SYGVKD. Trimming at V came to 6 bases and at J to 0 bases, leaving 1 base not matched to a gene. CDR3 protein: CAIRGTSGSSYEQYF. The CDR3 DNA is TGTGCCATCAGGGGGACTAGCGGGAGCTCCTACGAGCAGTACTTC.

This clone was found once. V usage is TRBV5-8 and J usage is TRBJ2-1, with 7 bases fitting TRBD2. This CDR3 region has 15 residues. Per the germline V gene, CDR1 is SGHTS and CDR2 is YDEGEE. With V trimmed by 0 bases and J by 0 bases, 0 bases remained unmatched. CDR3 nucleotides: TGTGCCAGCAGCTTGGGGACTAGCTCCTACAATGAGCAGTTCTTC. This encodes CASSLGTSSYNEQFF.

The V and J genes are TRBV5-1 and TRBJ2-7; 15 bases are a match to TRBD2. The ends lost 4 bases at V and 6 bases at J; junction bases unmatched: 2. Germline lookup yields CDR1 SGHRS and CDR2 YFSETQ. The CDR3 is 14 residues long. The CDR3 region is CASSGGLAGGEQYF. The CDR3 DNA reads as TGCGCCAGCAGCGGGGGACTAGCGGGAGGCGAGCAGTACTTC. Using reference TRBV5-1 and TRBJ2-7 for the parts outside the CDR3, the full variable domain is KAGVTQTPRYLIKTRGQQVTLSCSPISGHRSVSWYQQTPGQGLQFLFEYFSETQRNKGNFPGRFSGRQFSNSRSEMNVSTLELGDSALYLCASSGGLAGGEQYFGPGTRLTVT.